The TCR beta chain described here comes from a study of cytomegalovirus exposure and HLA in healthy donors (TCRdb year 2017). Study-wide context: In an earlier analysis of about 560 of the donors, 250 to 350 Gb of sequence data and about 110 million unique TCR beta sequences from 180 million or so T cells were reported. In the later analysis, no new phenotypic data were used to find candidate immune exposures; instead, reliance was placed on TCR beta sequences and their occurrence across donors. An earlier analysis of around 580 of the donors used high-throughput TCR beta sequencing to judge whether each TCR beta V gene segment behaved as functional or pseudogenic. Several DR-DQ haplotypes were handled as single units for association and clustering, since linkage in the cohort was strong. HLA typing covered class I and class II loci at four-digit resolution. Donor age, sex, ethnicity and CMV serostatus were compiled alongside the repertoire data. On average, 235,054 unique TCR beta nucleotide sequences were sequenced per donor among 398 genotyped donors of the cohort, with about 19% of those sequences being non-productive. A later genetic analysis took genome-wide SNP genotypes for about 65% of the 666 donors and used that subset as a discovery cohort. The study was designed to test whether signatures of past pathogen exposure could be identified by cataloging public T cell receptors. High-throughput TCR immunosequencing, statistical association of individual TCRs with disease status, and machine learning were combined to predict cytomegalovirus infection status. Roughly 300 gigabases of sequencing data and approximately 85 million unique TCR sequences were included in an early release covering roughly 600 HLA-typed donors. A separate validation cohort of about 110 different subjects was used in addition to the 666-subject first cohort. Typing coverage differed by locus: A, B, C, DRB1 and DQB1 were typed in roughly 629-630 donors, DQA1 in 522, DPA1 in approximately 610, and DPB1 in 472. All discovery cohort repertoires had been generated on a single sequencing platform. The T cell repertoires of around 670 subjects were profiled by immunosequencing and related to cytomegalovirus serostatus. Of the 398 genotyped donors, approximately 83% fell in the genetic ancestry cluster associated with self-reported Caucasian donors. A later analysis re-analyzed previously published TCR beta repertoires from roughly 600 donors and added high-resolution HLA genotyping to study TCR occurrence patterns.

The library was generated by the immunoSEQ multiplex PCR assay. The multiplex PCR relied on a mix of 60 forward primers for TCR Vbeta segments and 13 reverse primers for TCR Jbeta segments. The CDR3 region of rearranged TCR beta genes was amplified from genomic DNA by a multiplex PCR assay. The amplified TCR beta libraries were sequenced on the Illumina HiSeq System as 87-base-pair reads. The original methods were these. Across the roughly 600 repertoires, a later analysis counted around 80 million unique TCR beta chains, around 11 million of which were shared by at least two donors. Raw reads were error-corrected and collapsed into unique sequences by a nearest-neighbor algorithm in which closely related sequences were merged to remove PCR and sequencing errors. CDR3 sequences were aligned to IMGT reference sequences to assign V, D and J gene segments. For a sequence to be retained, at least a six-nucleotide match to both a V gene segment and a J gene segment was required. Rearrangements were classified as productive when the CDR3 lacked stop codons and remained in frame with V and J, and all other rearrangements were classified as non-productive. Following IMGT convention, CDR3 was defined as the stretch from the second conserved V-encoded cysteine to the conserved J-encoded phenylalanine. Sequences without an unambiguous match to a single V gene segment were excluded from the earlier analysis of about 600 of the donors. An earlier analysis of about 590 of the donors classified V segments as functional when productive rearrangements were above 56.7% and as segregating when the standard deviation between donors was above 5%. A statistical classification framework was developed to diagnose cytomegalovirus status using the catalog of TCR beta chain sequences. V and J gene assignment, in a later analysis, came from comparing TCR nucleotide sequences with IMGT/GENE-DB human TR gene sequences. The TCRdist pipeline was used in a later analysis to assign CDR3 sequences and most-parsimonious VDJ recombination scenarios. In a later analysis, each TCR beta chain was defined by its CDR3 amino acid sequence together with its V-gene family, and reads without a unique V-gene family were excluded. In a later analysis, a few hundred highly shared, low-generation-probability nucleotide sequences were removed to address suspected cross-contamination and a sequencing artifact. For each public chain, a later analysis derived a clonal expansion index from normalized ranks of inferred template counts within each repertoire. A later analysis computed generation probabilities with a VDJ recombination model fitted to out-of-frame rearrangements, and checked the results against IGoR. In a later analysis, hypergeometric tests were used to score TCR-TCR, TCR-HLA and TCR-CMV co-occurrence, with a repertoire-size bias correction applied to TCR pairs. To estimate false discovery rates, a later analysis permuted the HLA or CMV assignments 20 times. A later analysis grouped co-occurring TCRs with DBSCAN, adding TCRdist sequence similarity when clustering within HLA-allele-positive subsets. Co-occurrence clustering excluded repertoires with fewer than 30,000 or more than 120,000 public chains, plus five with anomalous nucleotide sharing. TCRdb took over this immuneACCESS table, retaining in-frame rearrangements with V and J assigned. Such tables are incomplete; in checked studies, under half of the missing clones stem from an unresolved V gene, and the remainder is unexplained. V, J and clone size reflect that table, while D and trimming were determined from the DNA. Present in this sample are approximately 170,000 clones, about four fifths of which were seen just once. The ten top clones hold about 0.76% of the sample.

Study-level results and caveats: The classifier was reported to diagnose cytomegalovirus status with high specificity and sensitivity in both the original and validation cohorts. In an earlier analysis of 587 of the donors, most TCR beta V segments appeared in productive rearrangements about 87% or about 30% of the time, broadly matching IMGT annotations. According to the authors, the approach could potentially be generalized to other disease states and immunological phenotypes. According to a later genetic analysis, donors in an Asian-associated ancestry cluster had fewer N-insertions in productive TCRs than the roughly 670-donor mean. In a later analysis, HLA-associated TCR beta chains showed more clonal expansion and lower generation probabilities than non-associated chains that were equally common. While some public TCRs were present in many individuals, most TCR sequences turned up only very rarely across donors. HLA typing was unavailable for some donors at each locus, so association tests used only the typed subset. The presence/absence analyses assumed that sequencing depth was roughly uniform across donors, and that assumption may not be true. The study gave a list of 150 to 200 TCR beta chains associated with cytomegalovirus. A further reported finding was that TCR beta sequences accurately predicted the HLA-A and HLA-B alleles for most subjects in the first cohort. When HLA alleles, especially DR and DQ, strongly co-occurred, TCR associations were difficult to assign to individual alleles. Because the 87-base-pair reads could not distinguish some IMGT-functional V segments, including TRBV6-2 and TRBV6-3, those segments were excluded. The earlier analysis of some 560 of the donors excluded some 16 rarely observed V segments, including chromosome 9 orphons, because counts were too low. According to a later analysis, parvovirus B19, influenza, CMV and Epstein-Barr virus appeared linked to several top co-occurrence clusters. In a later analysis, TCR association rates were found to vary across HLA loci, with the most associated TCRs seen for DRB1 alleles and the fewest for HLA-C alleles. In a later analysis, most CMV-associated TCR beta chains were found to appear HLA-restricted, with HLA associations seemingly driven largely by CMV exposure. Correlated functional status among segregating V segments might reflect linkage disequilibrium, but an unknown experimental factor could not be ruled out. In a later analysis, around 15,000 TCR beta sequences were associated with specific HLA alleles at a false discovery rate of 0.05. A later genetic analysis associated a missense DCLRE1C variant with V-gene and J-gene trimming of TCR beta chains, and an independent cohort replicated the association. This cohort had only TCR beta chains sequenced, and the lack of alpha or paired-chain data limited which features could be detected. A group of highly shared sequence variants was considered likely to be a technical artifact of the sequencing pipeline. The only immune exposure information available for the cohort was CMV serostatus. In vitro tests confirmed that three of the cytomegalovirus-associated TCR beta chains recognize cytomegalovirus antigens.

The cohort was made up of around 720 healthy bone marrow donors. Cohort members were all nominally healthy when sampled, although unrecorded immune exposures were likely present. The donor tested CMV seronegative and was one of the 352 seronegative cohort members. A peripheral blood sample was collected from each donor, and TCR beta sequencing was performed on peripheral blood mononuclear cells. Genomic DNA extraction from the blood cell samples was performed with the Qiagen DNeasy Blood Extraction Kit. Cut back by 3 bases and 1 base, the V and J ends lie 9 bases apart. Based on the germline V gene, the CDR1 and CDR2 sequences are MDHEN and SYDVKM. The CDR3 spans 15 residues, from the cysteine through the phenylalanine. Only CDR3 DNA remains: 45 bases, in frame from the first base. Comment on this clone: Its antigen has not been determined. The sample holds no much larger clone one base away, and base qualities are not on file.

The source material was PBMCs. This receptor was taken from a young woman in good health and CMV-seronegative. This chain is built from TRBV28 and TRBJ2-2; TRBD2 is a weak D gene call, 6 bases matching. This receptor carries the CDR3 CASSFGGENTGELFF. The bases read TGTGCCAGCAGTTTCGGAGGGGAGAACACCGGGGAGCTGTTTTTT.